Many counts were recorded for the clone carrying this T cell receptor (beta chain). This entry comes from a study of regulatory T cells in long-lasting Graves disease. Time point defined: persistent/refractory GD, antithyroid drugs over 5 years with positive TRAb. PBMCs provided the RNA from which the TCR library was made. CDR3 length: 13 amino acids. V was shortened by 3 bases and J by 10 bases, with 15 bases between the two germline ends. Germline V CDR1 and CDR2: LNHNV, YYDKDF (reference sequence). Arm-PCR of CDR3 regions and iRepertoire HTBI primers were the basis on which TCR beta libraries were built. TCRdb passed the multiplex PCR reads through MiXCR, listing each CDR3 protein once. The sample comprises 450,000 or so distinct CDR3 sequences, less than 25% of which are singletons, and approximately 7.8% rests with the top ten.

This specimen consisted of peripheral blood mononuclear cells (PBMCs), obtained when the disease was refractory, from a patient treated with antithyroid drugs. The chain couples TRBV15 to TRBJ2-5; tentative D call: TRBD2 (6 bases). The clonotype comes from a female donor with Graves disease. The CDR3 DNA reads TGTGCCACCAGCAGGACTAGGGACTCCCTCCAGTACTTC. It codes for CATSRTRDSLQYF.